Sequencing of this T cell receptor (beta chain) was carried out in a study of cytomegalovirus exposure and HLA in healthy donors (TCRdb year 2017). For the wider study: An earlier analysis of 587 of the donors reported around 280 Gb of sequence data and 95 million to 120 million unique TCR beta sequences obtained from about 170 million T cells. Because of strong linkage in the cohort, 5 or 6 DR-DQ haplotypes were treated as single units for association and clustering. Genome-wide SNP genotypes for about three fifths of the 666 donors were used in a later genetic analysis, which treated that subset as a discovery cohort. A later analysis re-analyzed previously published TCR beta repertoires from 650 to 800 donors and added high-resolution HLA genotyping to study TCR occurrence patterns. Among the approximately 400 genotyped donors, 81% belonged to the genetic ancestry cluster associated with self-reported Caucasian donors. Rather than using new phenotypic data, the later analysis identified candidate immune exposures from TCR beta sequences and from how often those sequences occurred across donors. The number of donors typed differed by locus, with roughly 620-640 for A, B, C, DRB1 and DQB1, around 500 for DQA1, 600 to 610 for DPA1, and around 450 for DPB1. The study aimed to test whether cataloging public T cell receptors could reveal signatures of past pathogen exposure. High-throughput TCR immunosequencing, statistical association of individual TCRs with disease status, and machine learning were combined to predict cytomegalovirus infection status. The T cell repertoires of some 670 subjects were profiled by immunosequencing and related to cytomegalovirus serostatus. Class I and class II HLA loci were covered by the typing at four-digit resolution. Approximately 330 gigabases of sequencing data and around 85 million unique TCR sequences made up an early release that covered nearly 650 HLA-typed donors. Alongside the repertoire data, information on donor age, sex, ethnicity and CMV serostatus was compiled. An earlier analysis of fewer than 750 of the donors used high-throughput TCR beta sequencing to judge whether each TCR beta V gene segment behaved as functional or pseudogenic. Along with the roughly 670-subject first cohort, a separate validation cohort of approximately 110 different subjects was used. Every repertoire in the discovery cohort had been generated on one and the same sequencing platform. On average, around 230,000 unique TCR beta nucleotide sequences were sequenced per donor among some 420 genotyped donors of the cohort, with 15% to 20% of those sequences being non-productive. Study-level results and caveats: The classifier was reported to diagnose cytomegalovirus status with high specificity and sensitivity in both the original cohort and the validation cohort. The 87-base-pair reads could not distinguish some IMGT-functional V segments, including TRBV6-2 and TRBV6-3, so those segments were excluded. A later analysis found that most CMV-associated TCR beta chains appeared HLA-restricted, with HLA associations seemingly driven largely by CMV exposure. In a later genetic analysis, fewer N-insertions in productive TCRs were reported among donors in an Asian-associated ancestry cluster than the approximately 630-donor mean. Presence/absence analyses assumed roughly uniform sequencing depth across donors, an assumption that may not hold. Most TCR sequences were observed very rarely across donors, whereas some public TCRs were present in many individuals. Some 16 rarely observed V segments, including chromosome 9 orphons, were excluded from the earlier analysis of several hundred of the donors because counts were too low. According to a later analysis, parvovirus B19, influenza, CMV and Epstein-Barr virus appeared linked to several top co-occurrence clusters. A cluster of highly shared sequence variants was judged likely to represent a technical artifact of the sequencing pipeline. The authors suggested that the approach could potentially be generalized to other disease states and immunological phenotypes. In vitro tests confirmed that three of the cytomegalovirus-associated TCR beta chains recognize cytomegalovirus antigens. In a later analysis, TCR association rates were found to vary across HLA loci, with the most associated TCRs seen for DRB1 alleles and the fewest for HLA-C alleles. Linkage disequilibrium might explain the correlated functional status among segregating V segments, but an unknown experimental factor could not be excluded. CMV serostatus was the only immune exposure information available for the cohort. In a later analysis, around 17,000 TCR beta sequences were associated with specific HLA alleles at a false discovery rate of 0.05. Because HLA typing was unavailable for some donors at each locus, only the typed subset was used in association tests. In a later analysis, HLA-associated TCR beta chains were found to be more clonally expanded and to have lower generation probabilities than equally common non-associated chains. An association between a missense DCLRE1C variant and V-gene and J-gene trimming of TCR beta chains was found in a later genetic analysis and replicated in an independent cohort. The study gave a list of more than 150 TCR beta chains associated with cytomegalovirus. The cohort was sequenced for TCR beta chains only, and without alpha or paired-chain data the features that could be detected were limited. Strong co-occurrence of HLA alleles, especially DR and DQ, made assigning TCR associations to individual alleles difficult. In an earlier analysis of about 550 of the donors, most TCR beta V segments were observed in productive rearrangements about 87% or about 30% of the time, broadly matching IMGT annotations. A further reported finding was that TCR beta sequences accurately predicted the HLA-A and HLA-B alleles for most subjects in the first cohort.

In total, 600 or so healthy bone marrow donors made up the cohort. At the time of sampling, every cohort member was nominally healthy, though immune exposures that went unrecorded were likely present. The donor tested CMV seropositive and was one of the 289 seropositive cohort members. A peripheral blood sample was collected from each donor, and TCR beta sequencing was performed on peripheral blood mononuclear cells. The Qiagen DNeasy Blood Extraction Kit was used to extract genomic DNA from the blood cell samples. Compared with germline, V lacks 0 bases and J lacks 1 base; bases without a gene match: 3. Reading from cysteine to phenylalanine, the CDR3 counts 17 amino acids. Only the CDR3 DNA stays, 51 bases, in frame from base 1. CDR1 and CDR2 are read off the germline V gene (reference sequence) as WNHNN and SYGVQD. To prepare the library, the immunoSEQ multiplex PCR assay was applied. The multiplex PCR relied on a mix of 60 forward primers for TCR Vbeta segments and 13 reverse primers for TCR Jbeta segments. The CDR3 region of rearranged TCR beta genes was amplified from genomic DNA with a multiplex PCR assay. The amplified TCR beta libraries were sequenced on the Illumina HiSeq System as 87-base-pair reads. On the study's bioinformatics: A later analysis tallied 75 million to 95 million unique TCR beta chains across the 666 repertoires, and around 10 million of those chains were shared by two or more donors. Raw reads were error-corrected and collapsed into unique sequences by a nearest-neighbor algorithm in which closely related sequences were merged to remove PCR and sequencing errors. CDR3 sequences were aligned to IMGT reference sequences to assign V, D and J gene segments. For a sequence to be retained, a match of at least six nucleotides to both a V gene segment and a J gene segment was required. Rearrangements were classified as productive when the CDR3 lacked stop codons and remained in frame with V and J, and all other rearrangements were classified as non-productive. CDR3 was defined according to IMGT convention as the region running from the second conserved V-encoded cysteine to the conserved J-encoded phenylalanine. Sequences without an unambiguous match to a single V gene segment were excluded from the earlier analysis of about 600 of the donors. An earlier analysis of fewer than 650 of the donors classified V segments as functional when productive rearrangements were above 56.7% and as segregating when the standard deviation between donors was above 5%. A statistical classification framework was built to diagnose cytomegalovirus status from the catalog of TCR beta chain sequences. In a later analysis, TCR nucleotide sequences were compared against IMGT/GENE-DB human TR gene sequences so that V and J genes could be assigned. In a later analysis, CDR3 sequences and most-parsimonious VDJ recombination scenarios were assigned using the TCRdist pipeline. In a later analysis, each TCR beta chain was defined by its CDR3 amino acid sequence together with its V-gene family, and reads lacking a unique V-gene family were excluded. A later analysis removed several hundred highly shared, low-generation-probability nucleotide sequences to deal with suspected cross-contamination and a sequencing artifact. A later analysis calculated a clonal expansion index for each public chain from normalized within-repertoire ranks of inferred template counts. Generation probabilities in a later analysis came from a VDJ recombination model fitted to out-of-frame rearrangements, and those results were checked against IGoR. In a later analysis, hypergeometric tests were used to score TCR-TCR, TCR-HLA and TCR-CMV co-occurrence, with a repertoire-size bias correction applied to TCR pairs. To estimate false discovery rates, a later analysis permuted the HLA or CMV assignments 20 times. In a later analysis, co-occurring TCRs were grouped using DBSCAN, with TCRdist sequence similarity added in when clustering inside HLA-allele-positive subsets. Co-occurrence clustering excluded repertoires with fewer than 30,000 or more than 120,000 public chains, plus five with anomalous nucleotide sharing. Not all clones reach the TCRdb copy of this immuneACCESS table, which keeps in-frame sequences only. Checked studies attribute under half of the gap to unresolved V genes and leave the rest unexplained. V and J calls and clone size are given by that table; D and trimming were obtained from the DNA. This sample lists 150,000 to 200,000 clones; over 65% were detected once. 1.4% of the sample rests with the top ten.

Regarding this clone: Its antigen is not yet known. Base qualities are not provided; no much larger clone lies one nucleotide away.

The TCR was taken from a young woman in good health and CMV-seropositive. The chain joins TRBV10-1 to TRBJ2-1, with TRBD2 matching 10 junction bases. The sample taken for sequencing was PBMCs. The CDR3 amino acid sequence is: CASSESPAGGSYNEQFF. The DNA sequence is TGCGCCAGCAGTGAGTCTCCAGCGGGAGGGTCCTACAATGAGCAGTTCTTC.